This T cell receptor (beta chain) is drawn from a study of shared clonotypes between healthy human individuals. On the study more broadly: Per-donor plates numbered three CD4 naive, three CD4 memory, two CD8 naive and one CD8 memory.

The count of this clone is one. Its antigen is not identified. Generated by immunoSEQ multiplex PCR, the TCRdb table keeps only in-frame clones and is missing some. Found here are about 2 million clones, about 95% of them singletons; the top ten hold more than 0.9%. Study observations and caveats: An anticipated effect of sequencing depth on clonotype sharing among donors was recognized.

Naivety among CD8 cells was defined by CD45RO negativity and positive CCR7 selection, thereby excluding terminally differentiated effector memory CD45RA+ cells. Only Caucasian adults living in Nashville, Tennessee served as donors. This CDR3 region has 16 residues. The trim removed 6 bases at V and 3 bases at J, leaving 9 bases unmatched. Germline V CDR1 and CDR2: SGHTA, FQGNSA. The TCR comes from a man between 18 and 29 years old in good health. Sequencing was carried out using naive CD8+ T cells sorted from blood. The chain combines TRBV7-2 with TRBJ2-1; 9 positions agree with TRBD1. CDR3 protein: CASRLTRGQGYNEQFF. CDR3 nucleotide sequence: TGTGCCAGCAGGTTAACCCGGGGACAGGGCTACAATGAGCAGTTCTTC.